This TCR beta chain was captured by sequencing in a study of T cells in Graves' hyperthyroidism and ophthalmopathy. This clonotype was counted at least ten times. Trimming removed 5 bases from V and 7 bases from J, with 14 bases in between. CDR3 length: 13 amino acids. From RNA transcripts, TCR beta CDR3 regions were amplified. The primer set for the first-round RT-PCR of the TCR CDR3 was HTBI. Each CDR3 protein is one row after TCRdb ran MiXCR on the multiplex PCR reads. The sample contains roughly 180,000 distinct CDR3 sequences, 9.4% of which appear only once. The sequence derives from a woman between 18 and 29 years old with Graves' hyperthyroidism that later progressed to Graves' ophthalmopathy. The sequenced material came from blood. The rearrangement joins TRBV12-3 or TRBV12-4 to TRBJ1-1, with D maybe TRBD1 (6 bases). The CDR3 DNA reads TGTGCCAGCAGTAGATTTGGGGGGCTTGAAGCTTTCTTT. Amino acids: CASSRFGGLEAFF.